The 8 T cell receptor beta chains below come from one sample, sequenced in a study of blood T cell repertoires in COVID-19. The assay was immunoSEQ multiplex PCR, and TCRdb's table has in-frame clones only and misses some. The sample consists of 130,000 or so clones, about 81% of them appearing once. Sequenced: peripheral blood. These receptors all stem from a woman of 80 years or more with acute or convalescent COVID-19.

This sequence joins TRBV7-9 and TRBJ2-5, with TRBD2 identical over 9 bases. CDR1 SEHNR and CDR2 FQNEAQ come from the germline V gene (reference sequence). This CDR3 contains 14 residues. V was pared by 3 bases and J by 5 bases, with 4 bases of the junction left unmatched. The CDR3 reads CASSFSLAGETQYF. The DNA of the CDR3 is TGTGCCAGCAGCTTTAGCCTAGCGGGGGAGACCCAGTACTTC.

V gene TRBV5-5 combines with J gene TRBJ1-5; D perhaps matches TRBD1 (5 bases). V lost 4 bases, J lost 7 bases, and 12 bases lay in between. The CDR3 is made up of 13 amino acids. Germline lookup yields CDR1 SGHKS and CDR2 YYEKEE (reference sequence). Here the CDR3 reads CASSRQSSQPQHF. The CDR3 region has the DNA TGTGCCAGCAGCCGACAGTCGTCCCAGCCCCAGCATTTT.

This clone has just a few counts. The chain carries TRBV3-1 (or the pseudogene TRBV3-2) and TRBJ2-7; perhaps TRBD2 as D (5 bases). Germline CDR1 is LGHDT and CDR2 is YNNKEL (reference sequence). This CDR3 has 13 residues. V was shortened by 1 base and J by 6 bases, with 10 bases between the two germline ends. CDR3 DNA: TGTGCCAGCAGCCAAGGGGAGCAGAGCGAGCAGTACTTC. It yields the protein CASSQGEQSEQYF.

The V call is TRBV6-6, the J call TRBJ2-7; tentative D call: TRBD2 (6 bases). With 6 bases removed from V and 1 base from J, the gap between germline ends came to 19 bases. The CDR3 spans 16 residues. The germline V gene has CDR1 MNHNY and CDR2 SVGAGI (reference sequence). CDR3 loop: CASSSAPGVGSYEQYF. CDR3 DNA: TGTGCCAGCAGCTCCGCTCCGGGGGTAGGGTCCTACGAGCAGTACTTC.

The V gene is TRBV9, the J gene TRBJ2-6, with unresolved D. This CDR3 comprises 16 residues. Trimming took off 3 bases at V and 0 bases at J, with 10 bases between the two ends. Looked up from germline, CDR1 is SGDLS and CDR2 is YYNGEE. CDR3 residues: CASSARGPSGANVLTF. The CDR3 DNA reads as TGTGCCAGCAGCGCCCGCGGCCCCTCTGGGGCCAACGTCCTGACTTTC.

V usage is TRBV5-1 and J usage is TRBJ2-5; D ambiguous. The CDR3 totals 15 residues. Germline V gene lookup returns CDR1 SGHRS and CDR2 YFSETQ. V shed 3 bases and J shed 5 bases, with 17 bases lying between them. CDR3 coding DNA: TGCGCCAGCAGCTGGGCCCCCGGTTCCTCGGAGACCCAGTACTTC. Its protein product is CASSWAPGSSETQYF.

J is TRBJ2-5 and V is TRBV30, with 8 bases that match TRBD2. Trimming cost V 5 bases and J 3 bases; bases outside gene matches: 11. The CDR3 covers 15 residues. The germline V gene encodes CDR1 GTSNPN and CDR2 SVGIG (reference sequence). CDR3 protein: CAWVARGEVKETQYF. CDR3 in DNA: TGTGCCTGGGTCGCGCGGGGGGAGGTTAAAGAGACCCAGTACTTC.

This chain links TRBV5-5 with TRBJ2-7; 8 nucleotides agree with TRBD1. This CDR3 comprises 15 residues. Trimming at V came to 3 bases and at J to 0 bases, leaving 5 bases not matched to a gene. Per the germline V gene, CDR1 is SGHKS and CDR2 is YYEKEE (reference sequence). The CDR3 sequence: CASSSGGTSSYEQYF. DNA for the CDR3: TGTGCCAGCAGCTCAGGGGGCACGAGCTCCTACGAGCAGTACTTC.